The 4 T cell receptor beta chains in this list originate from one sample, sequenced in a study of CD8+ T cells in alopecia areata. As to treatment: oral pan-JAK inhibitor, 5-10 mg twice daily. After isolation, RNA underwent reverse transcription to generate cDNA as the sequencing template. Method: immunoSEQ multiplex PCR; TCRdb's copy keeps in-frame clones and lacks some. Of hundreds of thousands of clones listed, approximately 72% were seen once; the top ten hold approximately 1.2%. Sequenced here: CD4+ T cells sorted from blood, sampled between weeks 43 and 45, from a patient treated with tofacitinib. The source is a human donor with alopecia areata.

This clone was picked up a small number of times. V usage is TRBV18 and J usage is TRBJ2-5, with D hard to call. This CDR3 has 13 amino acids. Germline V gene data show CDR1 as KGHSH and CDR2 as LQKENI. Deletions cut 3 bases from V and 3 bases from J, with 8 bases between. This CDR3 is CASSPLGKETQYF. CDR3 DNA sequence: TGTGCCAGCTCACCCTTGGGAAAAGAGACCCAGTACTTC.

Concerning this clone: Additional DNA sequences in this sample encode the identical CDR3. CDR3 region: CAWSGGTYEQYF. CDR3 coding DNA: TGTGCCTGGAGTGGGGGTACCTACGAGCAGTACTTC. The chain has TRBV30 and TRBJ2-7; D uncertain. V was pared by 1 base and J by 2 bases, with 6 bases between. The CDR3 length is 12 residues. Looked up from germline, CDR1 is GTSNPN and CDR2 is SVGIG (reference sequence).

This sequence joins TRBV5-1 and TRBJ1-1, with a possible D match to TRBD1 (6 bases). The CDR3 contains 14 residues. V was clipped by 2 bases and J by 1 base, with 9 bases between them. In germline, CDR1 is SGHRS, CDR2 YFSETQ. The DNA of the CDR3 is TGCGCCAGCAGCTTCTCACAGGGGAACACTGAAGCTTTCTTT. Amino acids: CASSFSQGNTEAFF.

The chain joins TRBV2 to TRBJ2-7; D is unclear. Trimming stripped 3 bases from V and 9 bases from J, with 12 bases between. The germline V gene encodes CDR1 SNHLY and CDR2 FYNNEI. CDR3 length equals 12 residues. The CDR3 DNA reads as TGTGCCAGCAGTGAGCTGCCGTTGGGGCAGTACTTC. Its translation: CASSELPLGQYF.